The sequence of this T cell receptor (beta chain) was determined in a study of blood T cell repertoires in COVID-19. As for the study in general: Both acute and convalescent COVID-19 samples were obtained from the United States, Italy and Spain. T cells, B-cell-depleted T cells, or PBMCs supplied cDNA or gDNA.

Germline CDR1 is SGHRS and CDR2 is YFSETQ. The CDR3 is 17 amino acids. The ends were cut back, 0 bases at V and 1 base at J, with 16 bases in the middle. Original processing methods: Reference gene primer amplification in the assay estimated nucleated cell counts. Here immunoSEQ multiplex PCR was the method, and the copy in TCRdb shows in-frame clones only, minus some. V and J calls and clone size are given by that table; D and trimming were obtained from the DNA. The sample includes around 60,000 clones, about 70% seen only once; the top ten take roughly 18%. The sequenced sample consisted of peripheral blood. The chain is built from TRBV5-1 and TRBJ2-5, with a possible D match to TRBD1 (6 bases). The receptor was derived from a woman aged 45 to 65 with active or convalescent COVID-19. The CDR3 sequence: CASSLGPTGTLQETQYF. CDR3 bases: TGCGCCAGCAGCTTGGGCCCTACCGGGACACTCCAAGAGACCCAGTACTTC.